A single TCR beta chain is shown here with its context. The source of the sample is a study of glioma-infiltrating T cells. Trimming shortened V by 2 bases and J by 6 bases, and 9 bases separated the two germline ends. CDR3 length: 13 residues. Germline V gives CDR1 SGHAT, CDR2 FQNNGV. TCR alpha and beta CDR3 regions were amplified from RNA using iRepertoire nested multiplex PCR. TCRdb independently ran MiXCR on the multiplex PCR reads; one entry per CDR3 protein. The sample gives tens of thousands of distinct CDR3 sequences, 20% to 25% of which show up once; 6.7% is in the top ten. The sample taken for sequencing was glioma tissue, nonneoplastic brain tissue, or PBMCs (not recorded which). The rearrangement uses TRBV11-2 and TRBJ2-3; D is perhaps TRBD1 (6 bases). This clonotype originated in a human donor with low-grade glioma or glioblastoma, undergoing nonglioma brain surgery, or in good health (not recorded which). The CDR3, as DNA: TGTGCCAGCAGCTTAAACAGGGCGGATACGCAGTATTTT. Translated, it gives CASSLNRADTQYF.